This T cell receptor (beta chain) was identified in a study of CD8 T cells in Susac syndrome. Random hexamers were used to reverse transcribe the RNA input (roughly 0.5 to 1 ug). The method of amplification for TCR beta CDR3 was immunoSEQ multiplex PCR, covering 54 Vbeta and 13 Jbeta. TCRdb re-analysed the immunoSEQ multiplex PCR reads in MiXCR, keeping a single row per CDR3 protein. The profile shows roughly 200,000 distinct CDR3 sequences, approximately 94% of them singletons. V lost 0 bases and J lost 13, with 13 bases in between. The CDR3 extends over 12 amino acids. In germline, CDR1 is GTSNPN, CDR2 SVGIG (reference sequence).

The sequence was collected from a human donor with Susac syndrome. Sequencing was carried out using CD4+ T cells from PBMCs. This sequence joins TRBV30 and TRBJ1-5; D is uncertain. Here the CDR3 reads CAWSVGSDHQHF. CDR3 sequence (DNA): TGTGCCTGGAGTGTCGGGTCCGACCATCAGCATTTT.